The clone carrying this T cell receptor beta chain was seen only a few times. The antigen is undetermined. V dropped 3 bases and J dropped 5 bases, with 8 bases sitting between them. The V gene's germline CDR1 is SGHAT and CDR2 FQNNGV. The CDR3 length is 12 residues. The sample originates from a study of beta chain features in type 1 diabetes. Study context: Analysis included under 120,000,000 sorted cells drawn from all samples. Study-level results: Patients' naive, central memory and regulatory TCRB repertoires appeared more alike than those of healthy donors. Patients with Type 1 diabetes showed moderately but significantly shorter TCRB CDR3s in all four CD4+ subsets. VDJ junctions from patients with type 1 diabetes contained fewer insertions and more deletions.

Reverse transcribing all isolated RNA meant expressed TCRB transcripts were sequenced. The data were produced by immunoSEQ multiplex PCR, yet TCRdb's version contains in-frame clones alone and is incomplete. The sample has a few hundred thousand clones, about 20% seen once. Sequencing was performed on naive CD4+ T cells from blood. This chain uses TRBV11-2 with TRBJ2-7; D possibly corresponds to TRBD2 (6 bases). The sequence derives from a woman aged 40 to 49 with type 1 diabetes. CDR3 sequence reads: CASSLEGNEQYF. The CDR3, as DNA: TGTGCCAGCAGCTTGGAGGGGAACGAGCAGTACTTC.